This passage covers 32 T cell receptor beta chains from one sample sequenced in a study of T cell responses to AZD1222 COVID-19 vaccine. The data were produced by immunoSEQ multiplex PCR, yet TCRdb's version contains in-frame clones alone and is incomplete. The data hold more than 150,000 clones, with more than 75% observed a single time. Sequences were derived from peripheral blood, sampled 28 days after the second AZD1222 dose. The receptors here all came from an adult who received the AZD1222 COVID-19 vaccine.

The V and J genes are TRBV3-1 (or the pseudogene TRBV3-2) and TRBJ2-1; a possible D gene is TRBD2 (6 bases). Per the germline V gene, CDR1 is LGHDT and CDR2 is YNNKEL (reference sequence). The CDR3 has 16 residues. V was trimmed by 0 bases and J by 6 bases, leaving 15 bases between them. In nucleotides, the CDR3 is TGTGCCAGCAGCCAAGATGGAGGAGGGACTCTCAATGAGCAGTTCTTC. It is translated as CASSQDGGGTLNEQFF.

V and J are TRBV5-1 and TRBJ1-5, with 7 nucleotides matching TRBD1. Per germline, CDR1 SGHRS and CDR2 YFSETQ. CDR3 length: 15 residues. Trimming removed 0 bases from V and 4 bases from J; junction bases left unmatched: 4. For the CDR3, the DNA is TGCGCCAGCAGCTTGGGTGGGACAGATAATCAGCCCCAGCATTTT. It is translated as CASSLGGTDNQPQHF.

V usage is TRBV7-9 and J usage is TRBJ1-5, with 8 positions matching TRBD1. Trimming took 3 bases from V and 5 from J; bases not matched to a gene: 0. The CDR3 is 13 amino acids. Germline lookup yields CDR1 SEHNR and CDR2 FQNEAQ (reference sequence). CDR3 region: CASSLDRDQPQHF. The CDR3 DNA is TGTGCCAGCAGCTTGGACAGGGATCAGCCCCAGCATTTT.

This chain uses TRBV4-1 with TRBJ2-1; TRBD2 agrees at 8 bases. With 1 base clipped from V and 10 bases from J, the junction kept 9 bases outside the gene matches. The CDR3 loop spans 15 amino acids. Per germline, CDR1 MGHRA and CDR2 YSYEKL. The CDR3 nucleotides are TGCGCCAGCAGCCAAGCGGGCGGGGGGCAAAGGGAGCAGTTCTTC. It encodes CASSQAGGGQREQFF.

The chain recombines TRBV7-9 with TRBJ2-5; possible D gene TRBD2, 6 bases. The V gene lost 6 bases and the J gene lost 3 bases, with 11 bases spanning the gap. The CDR3 runs to 13 residues. Germline CDR1 and CDR2: SEHNR and FQNEAQ (reference sequence). The CDR3: CASRDWGEETQYF. CDR3 coding DNA: TGTGCCAGCAGGGACTGGGGGGAAGAGACCCAGTACTTC.

This sequence joins TRBV11-2 and TRBJ1-1; D gene uncertain. Germline V gene sequence: CDR1 SGHAT, CDR2 FQNNGV. The CDR3 contains 13 residues. V lost 0 bases and J 5 bases, leaving 7 bases between the germline ends. The CDR3 region is CASSLDGITEAFF. The CDR3 nucleotides read TGTGCCAGCAGCTTAGACGGAATAACTGAAGCTTTCTTT.

The chain carries TRBV30 and TRBJ2-5; D unresolved. Trimming took off 3 bases at V and 5 bases at J, with 7 bases between the two ends. The germline gives CDR1 GTSNPN, CDR2 SVGIG (reference sequence). The CDR3 runs 11 residues. CDR3 loop: CAWSPSETQYF. CDR3 sequence (DNA): TGTGCCTGGAGCCCCAGTGAGACCCAGTACTTC.

This clone was detected a few times. The chain has TRBV28 and TRBJ2-7; D may be TRBD1 (5 bases). CDR1 and CDR2 (germline): MDHEN, SYDVKM. Trimming removed 5 bases at V and 3 bases at J, with 20 bases between. The CDR3 length is 16 residues. The CDR3 bases are TGTGCCAGCAGTCTGCGGTCTCTAAGGCAGGGCTACGAGCAGTACTTC. Its translation is CASSLRSLRQGYEQYF.

The chain combines TRBV7-2 with TRBJ1-1; no firm D call. CDR1 SGHTA and CDR2 FQGNSA come from the germline V gene. V was clipped by 4 bases and J by 4 bases, with 16 bases between them. CDR3 length: 15 residues. In DNA form, the CDR3 reads TGTGCCAGCAGCTCCCAGTGGGCCACGAGCACTGAAGCTTTCTTT. It specifies CASSSQWATSTEAFF.

The chain has TRBV5-1 and TRBJ2-7; 9 bases line up with TRBD2. Germline loops: CDR1 SGHRS, CDR2 YFSETQ. The CDR3 sequence is 14 residues long. V lost 0 bases and J lost 5; bases outside the gene matches: 3. In nucleotides, the CDR3 is TGCGCCAGCAGCTTGGTTAGCGGGAGTGACGAGCAGTACTTC. Translating gives CASSLVSGSDEQYF. Together with reference TRBV5-1 and TRBJ2-7, the CDR3 gives the full variable domain: KAGVTQTPRYLIKTRGQQVTLSCSPISGHRSVSWYQQTPGQGLQFLFEYFSETQRNKGNFPGRFSGRQFSNSRSEMNVSTLELGDSALYLCASSLVSGSDEQYFGPGTRLTVT.

The genes are TRBV7-6 and TRBJ2-3; 11 nucleotides align to TRBD1. Per the germline V gene, CDR1 is SGHVS and CDR2 is FNYEAQ. The junction had 2 bases not matched to a gene; V was cut back by 2 bases and J by 4 bases. This CDR3 has 15 amino acids. CDR3 in amino acids: CASSLPGQGADTQYF. DNA of the CDR3: TGTGCCAGCAGCTTACCGGGACAGGGGGCAGATACGCAGTATTTT. Combining the CDR3 with reference TRBV7-6 and TRBJ2-3 gives the whole variable domain GAGVSQSPRYKVTKRGQDVALRCDPISGHVSLYWYRQALGQGPEFLTYFNYEAQQDKSGLPNDRFSAERPEGSISTLTIQRTEQRDSAMYRCASSLPGQGADTQYFGPGTRLTVL.

In this sample, this clone turned up a few times. The chain employs TRBV20-1 and TRBJ2-7, with D uncertain. The germline CDR1 and CDR2 sequences are DFQATT and SNEGSKA (reference sequence). The CDR3 sequence is 8 residues long. The V end lost 7 bases, the J end lost 6 bases, and 4 bases lay between the germline ends. CDR3 loop: CSVSEQYF. As DNA, the CDR3 is TGCAGTGTGAGCGAGCAGTACTTC.

The chain uses TRBV19 and TRBJ1-3; a possible D gene is TRBD1 (5 bases). CDR1 LNHDA and CDR2 SQIVND come from the germline V gene (reference sequence). V was cut by 9 bases and J by 0 bases, with 9 bases left in between. This CDR3 region has 13 residues. CDR3 sequence (DNA): TGTGCCAGCCCGGGGCGCTCTGGAAACACCATATATTTT. Amino acid sequence: CASPGRSGNTIYF.

The chain joins TRBV28 to TRBJ1-1, with unresolved D. CDR1 is MDHEN and CDR2 is SYDVKM in the germline V gene. V was clipped by 3 bases and J by 1 base, with 18 bases between them. This CDR3 spans 17 amino acids. CDR3 loop: CASSFRPLSAGNTEAFF. In DNA form, the CDR3 reads TGTGCCAGCAGTTTTAGGCCGCTTTCGGCGGGGAACACTGAAGCTTTCTTT.

J is TRBJ1-2 and V is TRBV5-4, with D tentatively TRBD1 (6 bases). This CDR3 is built from 16 residues. V dropped 0 bases and J dropped 3 bases, with 15 bases sitting between them. Germline V gene data show CDR1 as SGHNT and CDR2 as YYREEE (reference sequence). CDR3 in amino acids: CASSLGGRPGDYGYTF. The CDR3 region has the DNA TGTGCCAGCAGCTTGGGGGGGCGTCCCGGAGACTATGGCTACACCTTC.

The rearrangement links TRBV25-1 to TRBJ2-4, with D tentatively TRBD1 or TRBD2 (6 bases each). Trimming removed 3 bases at V and 0 bases at J, with 9 bases between. The CDR3 consists of 15 residues. Germline V gene lookup returns CDR1 MGHDK and CDR2 SYGVNS. CDR3 region: CASSEGGGAKNIQYF. In DNA, the CDR3 is TGTGCCAGCAGTGAGGGGGGCGGAGCCAAAAACATTCAGTACTTC.

This clone was detected only a few times. The V call is TRBV12-3 or TRBV12-4, the J call TRBJ2-1, with D perhaps assigned TRBD1 or TRBD2 (6 bases each). The CDR3 runs 12 residues. V lost 6 bases and J lost 9, with 12 bases in between. The chain's CDR3 is CASRSGGGEQFF. CDR3 sequence (DNA): TGTGCCAGCAGGTCCGGGGGCGGTGAGCAGTTCTTC.

As concerns this clone: Additional DNA sequences in this sample encode the identical CDR3. The rearrangement uses TRBV27 and TRBJ1-6; D might be TRBD1 (5 bases). Germline CDR1 is MNHEY and CDR2 is SMNVEV (reference sequence). The germline V and J ends were trimmed by 5 bases and 0 bases, with 11 bases remaining between them. CDR3 length equals 16 residues. The CDR3 loop reads CASSPRGSSYNSPLHF. The CDR3 DNA is TGTGCCAGCAGTCCCCGGGGGAGCTCCTATAATTCACCCCTCCACTTT.

This rearrangement joins TRBV7-2 to TRBJ2-7; D uncertain. Germline lookup yields CDR1 SGHTA and CDR2 FQGNSA. Between the trimmed V and J ends, which lost 1 base and 9 bases, there was a span of 10 bases. The CDR3 loop spans 12 amino acids. DNA for the CDR3: TGTGCCAGCAGCTTAGAGGTGGCGGCGCAGTACTTC. Its translation: CASSLEVAAQYF. The entire variable domain, with the rest obtained from reference TRBV7-2 and TRBJ2-7, is as follows: GAGVSQSPSNKVTEKGKDVELRCDPISGHTALYWYRQSLGQGLEFLIYFQGNSAPDKSGLPSDRFSAERTGGSVSTLTIQRTQQEDSAVYLCASSLEVAAQYFGPGTRLTVT.

The V and J genes are TRBV6-6 and TRBJ1-2, with TRBD1 identical over 7 bases. Germline V gene lookup returns CDR1 MNHNY and CDR2 SVGAGI (reference sequence). There are 13 residues in the CDR3. Unmatched junction bases numbered 7, after V lost 8 bases and J lost 4 bases. This chain's CDR3 is CASWRDRSYGYTF. The CDR3 nucleotides read TGTGCCAGCTGGCGGGACAGAAGCTATGGCTACACCTTC.

V and J are TRBV10-3 and TRBJ1-2, with 9 bases matching TRBD1. Germline assignment: CDR1 ENHRY and CDR2 SYGVKD. After removal of 4 bases from V and 4 bases from J, the junction contained 1 base not matched to a gene. This CDR3 spans 13 amino acids. CDR3 bases: TGTGCCATCAGTGGGGGACAGGGCTATGGCTACACCTTC. Residues: CAISGGQGYGYTF.

This chain joins TRBV12-5 and TRBJ2-1; TRBD2 aligns across 9 bases. This CDR3 has 17 residues. Germline loops: CDR1 LGHNT, CDR2 FRNRAP. Trimming cost V 6 bases and J 1 base; bases outside gene matches: 10. DNA of the CDR3: TGTGCTAGTGGGAGGGCTAGCGGGACGGGATCCTACAATGAGCAGTTCTTC. As protein: CASGRASGTGSYNEQFF.

The rearrangement joins TRBV5-6 to TRBJ1-1; the match to TRBD1 covers 7 bases. The CDR3 runs 14 residues. Germline CDR1 is SGHDT and CDR2 is YYEEEE. V dropped 5 bases and J dropped 0; count of bases not matched to a gene: 4. CDR3 sequence: CASRRQGVNTEAFF. For the CDR3, the DNA is TGTGCCAGCAGGCGACAGGGCGTGAACACTGAAGCTTTCTTT.

This sequence joins TRBV7-2 and TRBJ1-1, with D tentatively TRBD1 (5 bases). V was clipped by 3 bases and J by 1 base, with 12 bases between them. CDR3 size: 15 residues. CDR1 and CDR2 (germline): SGHTA, FQGNSA. CDR3: CASSLGGKGNTEAFF. The DNA for the CDR3 is TGTGCCAGCAGCTTGGGGGGGAAGGGGAACACTGAAGCTTTCTTT.

The chain is built from TRBV7-9 and TRBJ2-1; 8 bases align to TRBD1. The V gene's germline CDR1 is SEHNR and CDR2 FQNEAQ (reference sequence). The CDR3 sequence is 14 residues long. J gave up 8 bases and V 7 bases, and 10 bases lay outside the gene matches. The CDR3 nucleotides are TGTGCCAGCACGACAGGGGATGACCCATATGAGCAGTTCTTC. This gives the protein CASTTGDDPYEQFF.

This clone was recorded a few times. The V and J genes are TRBV28 and TRBJ1-5, with D maybe TRBD1 (6 bases). Germline assignment: CDR1 MDHEN and CDR2 SYDVKM. This CDR3 region has 15 residues. Trimming left V 6 bases short and J 3 bases short, with 15 bases between. As DNA, the CDR3 is TGTGCCAGCAGCAGAGACAGGACGTTCAATCAGCCCCAGCATTTT. Translation gives CASSRDRTFNQPQHF.

The chain couples TRBV6-5 to TRBJ2-7, with 9 bases lining up with TRBD2. The germline V gene encodes CDR1 MNHEY and CDR2 SVGAGI. The CDR3 spans 14 residues. Trimming at V came to 5 bases and at J to 8 bases, leaving 10 bases not matched to a gene. The CDR3 sequence: CASSPSSGAFKQYF. As DNA, the CDR3 is TGTGCCAGCAGTCCATCTAGCGGGGCTTTCAAGCAGTACTTC.

The rearrangement uses TRBV19 and TRBJ2-5; 10 bases are shared with TRBD1. With 4 bases clipped from V and 4 bases from J, the junction kept 3 bases outside the gene matches. CDR1 and CDR2 from the germline V gene are LNHDA and SQIVND (reference sequence). This CDR3 has 14 amino acids. The CDR3 DNA sequence: TGTGCCAGTAGTAGGGGACAGGGGTTAGAGACCCAGTACTTC. The encoded protein is CASSRGQGLETQYF.

The rearrangement links TRBV5-4 to TRBJ2-5; perhaps TRBD2 as D (5 bases). CDR1 is SGHNT, CDR2 YYREEE, per germline (reference sequence). Trimming pared 4 bases from V and 3 bases from J, leaving 10 bases between. The CDR3 runs 13 residues. The CDR3 DNA sequence: TGTGCCAGCAGCGGTCCGGGGAAAGAGACCCAGTACTTC. Translated, it gives CASSGPGKETQYF.

The V and J genes are TRBV7-2 and TRBJ2-2; D is ambiguous. The V gene lost 5 bases and the J gene lost 1 base, with 14 bases spanning the gap. This CDR3 is 16 amino acids long. CDR1 and CDR2 (germline): SGHTA, FQGNSA. CDR3 sequence (DNA): TGTGCCAGCAGCCTACTTCCGGGTGGGAACACCGGGGAGCTGTTTTTT. This translates into CASSLLPGGNTGELFF.

The sample holds one count of this clone. The chain joins TRBV25-1 to TRBJ1-5; D is perhaps TRBD1 (5 bases). Germline CDR1 and CDR2: MGHDK and SYGVNS. The CDR3 contains 13 residues. V was shortened by 9 bases and J by 9 bases, with 18 bases between the two germline ends. The CDR3 nucleotides are TGTGCCAGAAACGGGGGGTATCGGTTGCCCCAGCATTTT. Its translation: CARNGGYRLPQHF. The entire variable domain, with the rest obtained from reference TRBV25-1 and TRBJ1-5, is as follows: EADIYQTPRYLVIGTGKKITLECSQTMGHDKMYWYQQDPGMELHLIHYSYGVNSTEKGDLSSESTVSRIRTEHFPLTLESARPSHTSQYLCARNGGYRLPQHFGDGTRLSIL.

The V gene is TRBV19, the J gene TRBJ2-2; a possible D gene is TRBD1 (6 bases). Germline V gene data show CDR1 as LNHDA and CDR2 as SQIVND (reference sequence). The CDR3 contains 15 residues. V lost 9 bases, J lost 8 bases, and 22 bases lay in between. The CDR3 reads CASKGEVGALGELFF. CDR3 DNA sequence: TGTGCCAGCAAGGGGGAAGTCGGGGCTTTGGGGGAGCTGTTTTTT.